The rows below give T cell receptor beta chains drawn from one sample of a study of molecular identifiers for immune sequencing clone quantification. TCRdb reanalysed the PCR reads using MiXCR and keeps one entry per CDR3 protein. In the table there are 85,000 to 100,000 distinct CDR3 sequences, 20% to 25% of which are singletons. Sequencing was carried out using naive CD8+ T cells from blood, with Jurkat cell RNA spiked in. These receptors all come from a human donor in good health. Some libraries in this study had Jurkat cell RNA spiked in. Both conserved end residues are part of each CDR3. A D gene is named only where the DNA matches it firmly. Size tells how often a clone was seen (once, few, many) or the class of an expanded clone, and some rows leave it out.

>TRBD2|-|TRBV29-1|TRBJ2-7
CSFGTSGYEQYF
TGCAGCTTTGGGACTAGCGGTTACGAGCAGTACTTC
>-|many|TRBV7-6|TRBJ1-4
CASSLLSTNEKLFF
TGTGCCAGCAGCCTTCTCTCAACTAATGAAAAACTGTTTTTT
>-|many|TRBV7-9|TRBJ2-4
CASSPTDPLAKNIQYF
TGTGCCAGCAGCCCGACGGACCCCCTAGCCAAAAACATTCAGTACTTC
>-|many|TRBV4-1|TRBJ1-2
CASSSTEWTRGYTF
TGCGCCAGCAGCTCGACGGAGTGGACGCGAGGCTACACCTTC
>-|many|TRBV20-1|TRBJ2-7
CSARGGLASYEQYF
TGCAGTGCTAGGGGGGGGCTAGCGAGTTACGAGCAGTACTTC
>TRBD1|-|TRBV5-1|TRBJ2-3
CASSPDRVSTDTQYF
TGCGCCAGCAGCCCAGACAGGGTTAGCACAGATACGCAGTATTTT
>-|many|TRBV27|TRBJ2-7
CASSSRSDSTYEQYF
TGTGCCAGCAGTTCGAGGAGCGACAGTACCTACGAGCAGTACTTC
>-|many|TRBV20-1|TRBJ2-3
CSARDAPPSGVAATSTDTQYF
TGCAGTGCTAGAGATGCACCCCCCTCCGGGGTAGCCGCAACAAGCACAGATACGCAGTATTTT
>TRBD2|few|TRBV3-1|TRBJ2-5
CASSPSGGTQETQYF
TGTGCCAGCAGCCCAAGCGGGGGGACCCAAGAGACCCAGTACTTC
>-|many|TRBV7-6|TRBJ2-3
CASSDVTDTQYF
TGTGCCAGCAGCGATGTCACAGATACGCAGTATTTT
>-|-|TRBV27|TRBJ2-7
CASSTLDGRAQYF
TGTGCCAGCAGTACATTGGACGGGCGCGCGCAGTACTTC